This record looks at one TCR beta chain sequence and its context. Blood draws occurred at baseline, cycle 4 day 1, and cycle 7 day 1. The data were obtained in a study of OX40 agonist ivuxolimab in advanced cancers. Sequenced by immunoSEQ multiplex PCR; TCRdb stores in-frame clones only, minus some. The data show about 74,000 clones, roughly 86% seen once. This receptor was identified in an adult with an advanced solid tumor such as melanoma, head and neck, liver or kidney cancer. Material: CD4+ or CD8+ T cells sorted from blood, obtained in a trial of the OX40 agonist ivuxolimab.

The CDR3 nucleotides are TGTGCCAGCAACTACGACAGAGGACTGGGGGGCTACACCTTC. Translation: CASNYDRGLGGYTF. This chain joins TRBV6-5 and TRBJ1-2, with D maybe TRBD1 (5 bases). Trimming pared 7 bases from V and 8 bases from J, leaving 20 bases between. The germline CDR1 and CDR2 sequences are MNHEY and SVGAGI. This CDR3 contains 14 residues.